The T cell receptor beta chain described here comes from a study of T-cell reconstitution after alpha-beta-depleted transplantation in children. This clonotype was detected many times. Unique molecular identifiers tagged the TCRbeta library. One entry per CDR3 protein results from TCRdb running MiXCR on the PCR reads. Among roughly 310,000 distinct CDR3 sequences listed, approximately 20% were seen once. V was trimmed by 4 bases and J by 3 bases, leaving 13 bases between them. Germline V gives CDR1 SQVTM, CDR2 ANQGSEA. This CDR3 has 14 residues. The chain recombines TRBV29-1 with TRBJ2-1; D gene ambiguous. This sequence was found in a male patient younger than 18 who had a stem cell transplant for acute lymphoblastic leukemia, so the T cells may come from the graft donor. This specimen consisted of PBMCs, mostly from graft donor cells, obtained 180 days after TCRalphabeta/CD19-depleted stem cell transplant. The CDR3 DNA follows: TGCAGCGTTGCGGGCGGAGCCCTCTACAATGAGCAGTTCTTC. Translation: CSVAGGALYNEQFF.